At least ten counts were recorded for the clone carrying this T cell receptor (beta chain). Its antigen is not known. The sample is drawn from a study of T cells in Graves' hyperthyroidism and ophthalmopathy. Study information: Peripheral blood samples were taken at initial diagnosis, prior to any treatment.

Regarding the study as a whole: Prediction of ophthalmopathy progression came a median around 6.5 months pre-onset.

V dropped 6 bases and J dropped 5 bases, with 16 bases sitting between them. The CDR3 runs 13 residues. CDR1 DFQATT and CDR2 SNEGSKA come from the germline V gene (reference sequence). RNA transcripts yielded amplified TCR beta CDR3 regions. First-round RT-PCR targeting the TCR CDR3 was performed with the HTBI primer set. MiXCR, run by TCRdb on the multiplex PCR reads, gives a single entry per CDR3 protein. Here the sample spans some 800,000 distinct CDR3 sequences, 38% being singletons. For the diagnoses, clinical symptoms, serum thyroxine and TRAb, thyroid ultrasound and orbital computed tomography were used. Around 9.8 ml fresh peripheral blood yielded the PBMCs.

The TCR originated in a man aged 18 to 29 with Graves' hyperthyroidism. Specimen: blood. The chain is built from TRBV20-1 and TRBJ1-1; D not certain. The CDR3 loop is CSASPFDDTEAFF. The CDR3 coding sequence is TGCAGTGCCTCACCCTTCGATGATACTGAAGCTTTCTTT.